A single T cell receptor (beta chain) is shown here with its context. Its antigen is unidentified. Profiled with immunoSEQ multiplex PCR; TCRdb holds only in-frame clones, not every one. The sample lists about 82,000 clones, roughly 90% occurring once. V was clipped by 6 bases and J by 5 bases; unmatched bases: 10. Looked up from germline, CDR1 is SNHLY and CDR2 is FYNNEI. CDR3 length equals 15 residues. This entry comes from a study of T cell responses to AZD1222 COVID-19 vaccine. Study observations and caveats: Spike-specific TCR repertoires showed rising breadth and depth after two AZD1222 doses. Donors, mostly white British, included more females; clonal diversity was possibly underestimated. Unmutated regions of variants are reportedly targeted by nearly half of spike-specific TCRs.

Second-dose timings of about 4 or about 12 weeks were pooled. The source was peripheral blood, collected 28 days after the second AZD1222 dose. This chain uses TRBV2 with TRBJ1-5; 7 positions agree with TRBD1. This receptor was identified in an adult who received the AZD1222 COVID-19 vaccine. The DNA of the CDR3 is TGTGCCAGCAGCCTCAGGGGGATAAGAGATCAGCCCCAGCATTTT. It yields the protein CASSLRGIRDQPQHF.